This T cell receptor (beta chain) was recovered during a study of PD-1 blockade in classical Hodgkin lymphoma. Findings and caveats of the study: A significant rise in TCR diversity was seen by C4D1 for CD4+ cells but not for CD8+ cells.

Profiling relied on immunoSEQ multiplex PCR, and the TCRdb table lists in-frame clones only, not all of them. This sample has about 26,000 clones, with roughly two thirds found just once. With respect to this clone: Its specificity is not known.

The germline CDR1 and CDR2 sequences are SGDLS and YYNGEE. The V end was cut by 3 bases, the J end by 3 bases, with 9 bases between. CDR3 length: 14 residues. Following autologous stem cell transplantation, relapse occurred in every patient, and exposure to brentuximab vedotin varied. The sequenced sample was peripheral blood mononuclear cells (PBMCs), obtained before the second cycle of nivolumab. The chain couples TRBV9 to TRBJ1-4; D call uncertain. The source of this sequence is a human donor with classical Hodgkin lymphoma. The CDR3: CASSATGANEKLFF. CDR3 in DNA: TGTGCCAGCAGCGCGACCGGGGCTAATGAAAAACTGTTTTTT.